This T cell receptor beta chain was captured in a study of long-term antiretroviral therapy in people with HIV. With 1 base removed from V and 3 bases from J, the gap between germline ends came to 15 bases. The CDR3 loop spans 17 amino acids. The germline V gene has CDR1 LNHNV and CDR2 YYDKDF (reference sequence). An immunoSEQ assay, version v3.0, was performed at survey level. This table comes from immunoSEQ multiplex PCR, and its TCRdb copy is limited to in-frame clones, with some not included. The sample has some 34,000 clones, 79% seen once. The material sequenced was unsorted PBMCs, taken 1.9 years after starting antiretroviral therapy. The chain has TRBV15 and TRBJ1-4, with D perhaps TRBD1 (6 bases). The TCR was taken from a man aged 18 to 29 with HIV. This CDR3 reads CATSRGGGGPSNEKLFF. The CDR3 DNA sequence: TGTGCCACCAGCAGAGGCGGGGGGGGGCCGTCTAATGAAAAACTGTTTTTT.